Here is one TCR beta chain with its context. Antigen unknown. CDR3 size: 15 residues. V shed 0 bases and J shed 10 bases, with 16 bases lying between them. The germline gives CDR1 LNHNV, CDR2 YYDKDF (reference sequence). Per the study methods: Filtering differed because ImmunoSEQ produced junction-only sequences that carried no quality scores. Sequencing used immunoSEQ multiplex PCR; TCRdb keeps in-frame clones, though not all of them. V, J and clone size are those of that table, while D and trimming were read from the DNA. Altogether about 470,000 clones are present, about 76% being singletons, with the ten largest covering over 10%. The sample originates from a study of shared clonotypes between healthy human individuals. Each donor was a Caucasian adult residing in Nashville, Tennessee. General observations from the study: Sampling was confined to blood; repertoires within tissues likely differ.

The chain uses TRBV15 and TRBJ2-1, with D maybe TRBD2 (6 bases). The source is a middle-aged woman in good health. Some clones in this sample may be carry-over from other donors' samples. The sequenced sample consisted of PBMCs. The CDR3 coding sequence is TGTGCCACCAGCAGAGAGACCACCGGGGAGGTGGAGCAGTTCTTC. Translating it yields CATSRETTGEVEQFF. Full variable domain (remainder filled in from reference TRBV15 and TRBJ2-1): DAMVIQNPRYQVTQFGKPVTLSCSQTLNHNVMYWYQQKSSQAPKLLFHYYDKDFNNEADTPDNFQSRRPNTSFCFLDIRSPGLGDTAMYLCATSRETTGEVEQFFGPGTRLTVL.